Reported below is one TCR beta chain. The antigen remains unidentified. The data derive from a study of cytotoxic CD8 clonotypes in ibrutinib-treated CLL. Study background: Following a median approximately twelve months of treatment, with a range of 6 to 36, response samples were taken. General study points: The study found baseline clonality above age-matched healthy donors, tracking circulating CD8+ T-cell counts.

Sequencing used immunoSEQ multiplex PCR; TCRdb keeps in-frame clones, though not all of them. The sample shows over 40,000 clones, around 78% of them seen only once. V dropped 4 bases and J dropped 8; count of bases not matched to a gene: 5. Germline V CDR1 and CDR2: MNHEY, SVGAGI. The CDR3 contains 13 residues. This sequence was found in a human donor with chronic lymphocytic leukemia. The chain combines TRBV6-5 with TRBJ1-2, with TRBD1 identical over 9 bases. The specimen was PBMCs, collected after 24 months of ibrutinib treatment. DNA of the CDR3: TGTGCCAGCAGTTTACAGGGGGCGAGAGGCTACACCTTC. Translated, it gives CASSLQGARGYTF.